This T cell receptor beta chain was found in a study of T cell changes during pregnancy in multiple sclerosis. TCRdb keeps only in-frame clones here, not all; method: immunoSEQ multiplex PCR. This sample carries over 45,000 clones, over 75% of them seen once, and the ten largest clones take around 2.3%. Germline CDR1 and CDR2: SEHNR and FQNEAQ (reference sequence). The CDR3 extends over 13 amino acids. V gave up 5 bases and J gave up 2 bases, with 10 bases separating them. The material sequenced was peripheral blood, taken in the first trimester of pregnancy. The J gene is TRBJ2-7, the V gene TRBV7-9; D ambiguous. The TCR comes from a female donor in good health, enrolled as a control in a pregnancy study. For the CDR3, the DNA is TGTGCCAGCAGCGCCCAAGGAGCCTACGAGCAGTACTTC. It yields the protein CASSAQGAYEQYF.